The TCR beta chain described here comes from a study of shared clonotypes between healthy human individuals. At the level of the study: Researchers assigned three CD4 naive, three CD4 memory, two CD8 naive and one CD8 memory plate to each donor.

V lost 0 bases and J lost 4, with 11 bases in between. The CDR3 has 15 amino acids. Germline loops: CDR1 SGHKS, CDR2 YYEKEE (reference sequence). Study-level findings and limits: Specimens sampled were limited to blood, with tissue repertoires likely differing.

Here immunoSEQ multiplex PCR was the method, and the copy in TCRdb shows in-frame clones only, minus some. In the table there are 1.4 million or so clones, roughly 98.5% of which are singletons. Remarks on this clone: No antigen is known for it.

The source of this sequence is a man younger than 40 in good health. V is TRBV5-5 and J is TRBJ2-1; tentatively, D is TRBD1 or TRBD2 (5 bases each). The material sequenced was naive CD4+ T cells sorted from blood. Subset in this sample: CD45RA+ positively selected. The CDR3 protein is CASSLGQRGYNEQFF. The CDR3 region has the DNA TGTGCCAGCAGCTTGGGGCAGAGGGGATACAATGAGCAGTTCTTC.